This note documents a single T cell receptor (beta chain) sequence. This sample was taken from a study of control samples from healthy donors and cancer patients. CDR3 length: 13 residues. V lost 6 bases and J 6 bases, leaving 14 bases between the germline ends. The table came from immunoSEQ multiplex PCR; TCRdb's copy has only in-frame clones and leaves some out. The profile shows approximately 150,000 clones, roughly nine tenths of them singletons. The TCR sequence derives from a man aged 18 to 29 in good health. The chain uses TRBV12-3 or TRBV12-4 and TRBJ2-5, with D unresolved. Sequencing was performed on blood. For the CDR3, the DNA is TGTGCCAGCAGCACCACGGCCCCAAAGACCCAGTACTTC. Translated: CASSTTAPKTQYF.